This T cell receptor beta chain was retrieved from a study of early T cells in non-severe SARS-CoV-2 infection. Study-wide context: RNA in bulk from unsorted whole blood was sequenced, and chains were unpaired. Points from the study as a whole: Lookups in VDJdb leaned toward anti-spike CD8 responses and missed private and CD4 specificities.

This clonotype was seen ten or more times. Its target is not known. V was cut by 6 bases and J by 2 bases, with 13 bases left in between. This CDR3 spans 14 amino acids. As part of library construction, unique molecular identifiers were attached to individual cDNA molecules. MiXCR was run by TCRdb on the 5' RACE reads, yielding one entry per CDR3 protein. The table has roughly 90,000 distinct CDR3 sequences, 14% seen once. V gene TRBV12-3 or TRBV12-4 combines with J gene TRBJ1-2; D call uncertain. Source material: whole blood. The TCR originated in an adult who was a healthcare worker with PCR-confirmed SARS-CoV-2 infection or an uninfected control (not recorded which). CDR3 sequence: CASRETDYNYGYTF. CDR3 DNA: TGTGCCAGCAGGGAGACGGACTACAACTATGGCTACACCTTC.